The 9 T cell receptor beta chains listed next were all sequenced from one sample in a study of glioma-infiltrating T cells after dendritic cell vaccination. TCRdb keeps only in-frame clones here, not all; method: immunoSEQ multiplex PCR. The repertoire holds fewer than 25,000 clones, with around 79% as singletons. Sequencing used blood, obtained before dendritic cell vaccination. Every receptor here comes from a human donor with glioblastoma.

The CDR3 is CASSTPTGSGNTIYF. CDR3 nucleotide sequence: TGTGCCAGTAGTACCCCAACGGGCTCTGGAAACACCATATATTTT. V and J are TRBV19 and TRBJ1-3; D is undetermined. Germline loops: CDR1 LNHDA, CDR2 SQIVND (reference sequence). The CDR3 covers 15 residues. With 4 bases removed from V and 0 bases from J, the gap between germline ends came to 10 bases.

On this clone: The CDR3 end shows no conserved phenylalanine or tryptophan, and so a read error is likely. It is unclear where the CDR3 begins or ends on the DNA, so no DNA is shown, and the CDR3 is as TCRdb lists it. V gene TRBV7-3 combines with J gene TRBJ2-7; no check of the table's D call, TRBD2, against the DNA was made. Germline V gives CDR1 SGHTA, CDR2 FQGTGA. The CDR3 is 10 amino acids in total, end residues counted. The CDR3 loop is CASSSSPGEG.

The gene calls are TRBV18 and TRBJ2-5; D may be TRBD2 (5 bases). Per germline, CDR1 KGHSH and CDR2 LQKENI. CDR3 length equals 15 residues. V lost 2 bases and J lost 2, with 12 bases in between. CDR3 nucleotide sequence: TGTGCCAGCTCACCAACGGGGATAGTACAAGAGACCCAGTACTTC. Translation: CASSPTGIVQETQYF.

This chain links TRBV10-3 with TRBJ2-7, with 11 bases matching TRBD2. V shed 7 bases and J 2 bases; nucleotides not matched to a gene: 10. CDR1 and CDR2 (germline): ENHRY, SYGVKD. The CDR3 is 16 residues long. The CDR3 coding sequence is TGTGCCATCACGGCAGGTAGGACTAGCGGGCCCTACGAGCAGTACTTC. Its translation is CAITAGRTSGPYEQYF.

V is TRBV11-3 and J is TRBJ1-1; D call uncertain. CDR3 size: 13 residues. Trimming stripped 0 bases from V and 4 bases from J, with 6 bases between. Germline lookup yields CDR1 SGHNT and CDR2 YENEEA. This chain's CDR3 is CASSLEGSTEAFF. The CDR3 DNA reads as TGTGCCAGCAGCTTAGAAGGGAGCACTGAAGCTTTCTTT.

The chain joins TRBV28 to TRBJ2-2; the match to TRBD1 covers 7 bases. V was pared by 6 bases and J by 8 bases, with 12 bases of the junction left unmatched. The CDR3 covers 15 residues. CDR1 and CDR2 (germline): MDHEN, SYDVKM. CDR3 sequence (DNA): TGTGCCAGCAGACCTACACAGGGGATTATAGGGGAGCTGTTTTTT. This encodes CASRPTQGIIGELFF.

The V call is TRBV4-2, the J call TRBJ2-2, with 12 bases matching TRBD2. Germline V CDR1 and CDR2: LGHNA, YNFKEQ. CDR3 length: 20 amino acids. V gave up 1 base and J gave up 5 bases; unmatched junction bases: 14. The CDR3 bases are TGTGCCAGCAGCCAAGTTTTCCGACTAGCGGGAGCGGTAGAAACCGGGGAGCTGTTTTTT. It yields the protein CASSQVFRLAGAVETGELFF.

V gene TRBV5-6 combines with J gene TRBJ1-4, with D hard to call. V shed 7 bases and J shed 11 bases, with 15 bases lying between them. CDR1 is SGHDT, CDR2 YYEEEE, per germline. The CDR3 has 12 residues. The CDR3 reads CASGLTGGKLFF. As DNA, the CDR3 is TGTGCCAGCGGATTGACTGGAGGGAAACTGTTTTTT.

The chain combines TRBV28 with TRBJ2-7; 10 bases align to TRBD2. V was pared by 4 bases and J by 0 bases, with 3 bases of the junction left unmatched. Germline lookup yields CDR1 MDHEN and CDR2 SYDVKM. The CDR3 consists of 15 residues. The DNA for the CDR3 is TGTGCCAGCAGTTACCGGACTAGCGGCTCCTACGAGCAGTACTTC. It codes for CASSYRTSGSYEQYF.